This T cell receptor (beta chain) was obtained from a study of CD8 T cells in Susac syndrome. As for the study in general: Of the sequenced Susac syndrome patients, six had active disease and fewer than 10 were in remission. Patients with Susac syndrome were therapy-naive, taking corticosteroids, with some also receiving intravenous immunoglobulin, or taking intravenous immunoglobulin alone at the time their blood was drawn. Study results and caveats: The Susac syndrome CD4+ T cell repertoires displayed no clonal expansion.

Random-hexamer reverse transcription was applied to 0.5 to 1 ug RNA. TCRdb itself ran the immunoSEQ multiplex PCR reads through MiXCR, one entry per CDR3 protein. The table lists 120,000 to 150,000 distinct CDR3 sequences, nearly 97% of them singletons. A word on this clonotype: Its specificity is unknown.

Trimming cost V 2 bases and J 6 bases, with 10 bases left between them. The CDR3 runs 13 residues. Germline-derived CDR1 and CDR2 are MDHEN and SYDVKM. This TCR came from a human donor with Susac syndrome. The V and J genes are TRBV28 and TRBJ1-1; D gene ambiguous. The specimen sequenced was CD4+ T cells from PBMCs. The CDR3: CASSLKPIPEAFF. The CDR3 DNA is TGTGCCAGCAGTTTAAAGCCCATCCCTGAAGCTTTCTTT.